A single sample is the source of the 18 T cell receptor beta chains below, sequenced in a study of long-term antiretroviral therapy in people with HIV. At survey level, the immunoSEQ assay was run in its v3.0 version. Clones were sequenced by immunoSEQ multiplex PCR, and TCRdb holds only the in-frame ones, with some missing. There are over 15,000 clones in the sample; 70% to 90% occur only once, and approximately 4.5% lies in the top ten. The specimen was unsorted PBMCs, collected 0.1 years before starting antiretroviral therapy. These receptors came from a man aged 18-30 years with HIV.

V and J are TRBV5-1 and TRBJ1-2; TRBD1 matches at 9 bases. Germline lookup yields CDR1 SGHRS and CDR2 YFSETQ. The CDR3 has 15 residues. After removal of 4 bases from V and 6 bases from J, the junction contained 10 bases not matched to a gene. In DNA form, the CDR3 reads TGCGCCAGCAGCCCTCGGGGGGGGACAGGGAATGGCTACACCTTC. Amino acids: CASSPRGGTGNGYTF.

The gene calls are TRBV18 and TRBJ2-1; weak D call: TRBD2 (6 bases). The V end lost 2 bases, the J end lost 9 bases, and 11 bases lay between the germline ends. CDR1 is KGHSH, CDR2 LQKENI, per germline. The length of the CDR3 is 13 residues. CDR3 bases: TGTGCCAGCTCACCAGGGGAGGTGGGTGAGCAGTTCTTC. It specifies CASSPGEVGEQFF.

The V and J genes are TRBV6-5 and TRBJ2-3; D could derive from TRBD1 or TRBD2 (5 bases each). Trimming cost V 6 bases and J 8 bases, with 9 bases left between them. Germline CDR1 MNHEY, CDR2 SVGAGI. This CDR3 is built from 11 residues. DNA for the CDR3: TGTGCCAGCAGCCATGGGGGTACGCAGTATTTT. Protein sequence: CASSHGGTQYF.

The chain joins TRBV7-2 to TRBJ1-3; D not resolved. CDR3 length: 15 amino acids. Germline V CDR1 and CDR2: SGHTA, FQGNSA. V was shortened by 1 base and J by 2 bases, with 9 bases between the two germline ends. DNA of the CDR3: TGTGCCAGCAGCTTAGGTAGGGAAGCTGGAAACACCATATATTTT. Its translation: CASSLGREAGNTIYF.

The rearrangement uses TRBV28 and TRBJ2-1, with D tentatively TRBD1 or TRBD2 (5 bases each). The V end was cut by 8 bases, the J end by 8 bases, with 13 bases between. From germline, CDR1 is MDHEN and CDR2 SYDVKM. This CDR3 region has 12 residues. CDR3 DNA: TGTGCCAGCCGGGACGTTAGCCATGAGCAGTTCTTC. Amino acids: CASRDVSHEQFF.

This clone was observed once. The chain recombines TRBV7-2 with TRBJ1-1, with D perhaps matching TRBD1 (6 bases). This CDR3 has 14 residues. V dropped 5 bases and J dropped 6 bases, with 16 bases sitting between them. Germline V lookup: CDR1 SGHTA, CDR2 FQGNSA. The CDR3 here is CASSPYRGEAEAFF. Written as DNA, the CDR3 is TGTGCCAGCAGCCCGTATAGGGGGGAGGCTGAAGCTTTCTTT. The full variable domain, completed using reference TRBV7-2 and TRBJ1-1, is GAGVSQSPSNKVTEKGKDVELRCDPISGHTALYWYRQSLGQGLEFLIYFQGNSAPDKSGLPSDRFSAERTGGSVSTLTIQRTQQEDSAVYLCASSPYRGEAEAFFGQGTRLTVV.

The rearrangement uses TRBV30 and TRBJ1-5; D gene unclear. Germline CDR1 GTSNPN, CDR2 SVGIG (reference sequence). Trimming removed 3 bases from V and 4 bases from J, with 10 bases in between. There are 13 residues in the CDR3. The CDR3: CAWRSNRNQPQHF. The CDR3 DNA is TGTGCCTGGAGATCGAATAGGAATCAGCCCCAGCATTTT.

This chain joins TRBV6-6 and TRBJ2-5; 7 nucleotides match TRBD2. CDR1 MNHNY and CDR2 SVGAGI come from the germline V gene (reference sequence). V shed 10 bases, J shed 4 bases, and the junction held 3 bases outside the gene matches. The CDR3 covers 11 residues. The CDR3 sequence is CATRTRETQYF. CDR3 DNA sequence: TGTGCCACCCGGACTAGAGAGACCCAGTACTTC.

This clone was counted a few times. J is TRBJ2-7 and V is TRBV7-2; the D is unclear. The CDR3 has 12 amino acids. Trimming took off 6 bases at V and 6 bases at J, with 12 bases between the two ends. Per the germline V gene, CDR1 is SGHTA and CDR2 is FQGNSA. CDR3 region: CASRPGAGEQYF. CDR3 DNA: TGTGCCAGCAGACCGGGCGCCGGCGAGCAGTACTTC.

In nucleotides, the CDR3 is TGCGCCAGCAGGCAGGGCATCGGGGAGCAGTACTTC. Its translation is CASRQGIGEQYF. This chain links TRBV10-2 with TRBJ2-7; TRBD1 is a possible D gene (5 bases). The CDR3 runs 12 residues. CDR1 is WSHSY and CDR2 is SAAADI in the germline V gene. The V end was cut by 6 bases, the J end by 7 bases, with 13 bases between.

The table lists this clone with a count of one. The V and J genes are TRBV7-3 and TRBJ2-3; 16 bases match TRBD2. CDR1 and CDR2 (germline): SGHTA, FQGTGA. The V segment lost 4 bases and the J segment 3 bases; nucleotides outside the gene matches: 10. The CDR3 is made up of 19 amino acids. CDR3 sequence reads: CASSSEPGLAGGPTDTQYF. DNA for the CDR3: TGTGCCAGCAGCTCGGAACCGGGACTAGCGGGAGGGCCAACAGATACGCAGTATTTT.

V usage is TRBV11-2 and J usage is TRBJ2-3; D might be TRBD2 (6 bases). This CDR3 is built from 15 residues. Per germline, CDR1 SGHAT and CDR2 FQNNGV. V gave up 5 bases and J gave up 0 bases, with 12 bases separating them. The CDR3: CASSHLRGSTDTQYF. CDR3 in DNA: TGTGCCAGCAGCCATTTGCGGGGTAGCACAGATACGCAGTATTTT.

V gene TRBV4-2 combines with J gene TRBJ2-6; the D is unclear. The CDR3 is 17 residues long. Germline CDR1 reads LGHNA; CDR2 reads YNFKEQ. Trimming cost V 1 base and J 0 bases, with 10 bases left between them. The CDR3 nucleotides read TGTGCCAGCAGCCAAGGAACAGCCCGCTCTGGGGCCAACGTCCTGACTTTC. This gives the protein CASSQGTARSGANVLTF.

The chain combines TRBV21-1 with TRBJ1-3. TRBV21-1 is a recognized pseudogene. This CDR3 is built from 14 residues. The CDR3, as DNA: TGTGCCAGCAGCCCCCGAGTTGACGGGAGCACCATATATTTT. It specifies CASSPRVDGSTIYF.

V is TRBV11-2 and J is TRBJ1-4, with D possibly being TRBD1 (6 bases). Trimming removed 8 bases at V and 6 bases at J, with 19 bases between. Germline V gene lookup returns CDR1 SGHAT and CDR2 FQNNGV. The CDR3 runs 15 residues. The CDR3 loop reads CASPKRGGGDEKLFF. CDR3 sequence (DNA): TGTGCCAGCCCGAAAAGAGGGGGAGGAGATGAAAAACTGTTTTTT.

The chain couples TRBV7-9 to TRBJ2-1; 10 bases match TRBD1. Germline loops: CDR1 SEHNR, CDR2 FQNEAQ (reference sequence). Unmatched junction bases numbered 5, after V lost 4 bases and J lost 5 bases. The CDR3 is 15 amino acids. This CDR3 reads CASSSPGTGDNEQFF. CDR3 in DNA: TGTGCCAGCAGCTCTCCCGGGACAGGGGACAATGAGCAGTTCTTC.

The sample holds one count of this clone. The V call is TRBV9, the J call TRBJ2-1, with D possibly matching TRBD1 (5 bases). The germline V gene encodes CDR1 SGDLS and CDR2 YYNGEE. V was pared by 3 bases and J by 7 bases, with 14 bases between. The CDR3 has 14 amino acids. In DNA form, the CDR3 reads TGTGCCAGCAGCGGCCAGGGTCTAGGGAATGAGCAGTTCTTC. Translated, it gives CASSGQGLGNEQFF. Looking up the rest from reference TRBV9 and TRBJ2-1 gives the full variable domain: DSGVTQTPKHLITATGQRVTLRCSPRSGDLSVYWYQQSLDQGLQFLIQYYNGEERAKGNILERFSAQQFPDLHSELNLSSLELGDSALYFCASSGQGLGNEQFFGPGTRLTVL.

This clone came up once. The CDR3 loop reads CASTPLMAGYPYNEQFF. The CDR3 DNA reads as TGTGCCAGTACTCCCCTGATGGCGGGTTATCCCTACAATGAGCAGTTCTTC. This chain joins TRBV19 and TRBJ2-1; D is possibly TRBD2 (5 bases). Germline V gene lookup returns CDR1 LNHDA and CDR2 SQIVND (reference sequence). V was pared by 7 bases and J by 2 bases, with 21 bases between. There are 17 residues in the CDR3.